This T cell receptor beta chain was found in a study of Tregs in tolerant kidney transplant recipients (dated by TCRdb to between 2019 and 2020). About the study as a whole: Transplants used related donors with nonmyeloablative bone marrow transplantation; mixed chimerism was transient in the human trials. The study used TCRbeta sequencing to identify donor-specific regulatory T cells before combined kidney and bone marrow transplantation, then tracked those cells after transplant.

As regards this clone: Its antigen is unknown. There are no base qualities to consult, and no much larger clone falls within one base.

This sample's time point label indicates: blood sample drawn before combined kidney and bone marrow transplant. Unstimulated Tregs (CD4+CD25+CD127-), CD4+ non-Tregs (CD4+CD25-), CD4 and CD8 cells were FACS-sorted from thawed PBMCs. The patients were a few recipients of combined kidney and bone marrow transplants from the ITN036ST trial, and samples were available only for these trial subjects. Healthy control blood was processed by Ficoll density gradient to PBMCs and cryopreserved; patient PBMCs were collected before and after transplant. The V end gives up 1 base and the J end 6 bases, leaving 0 bases in the junction not matched to a gene. The germline V gene (reference sequence) sets CDR1 to GTSNPN and CDR2 to SVGIG. Including cysteine and phenylalanine, the CDR3 has 11 amino acids. Only the CDR3 region is kept as DNA, spanning 33 bases read in frame from base 1. General conclusions and limits of the study: Donor-specific Treg expansion was found to exceed global Treg expansion in tolerant patients, suggesting antigen-driven rather than nonspecific expansion. PCR primers changed over time for some patients, so nucleotide-level comparison across those patients' samples was not possible. Biological reproducibility was not directly assessed, although technical replication error appeared to be minimal. The most biologically relevant and donor-specific TCRbeta repertoire appeared to be identified by expanding Tregs with activated donor B cells. Because only a small number of patients were included, the study had limitations, and the results will need to be validated in larger populations as well as under other immunosuppression protocols.

Genomic DNA was extracted from sorted cells with the QIAGEN DNeasy Blood and Tissue Kit for TCRbeta CDR3 sequencing. High-throughput TCRbeta CDR3 sequencing was carried out commercially through immunoSEQ, with PCR amplification with bias correction and internal controls included. As for the original processing: Unique productive TCRbeta sequences were defined by CDR3 nucleotide sequence where primers matched, otherwise by CDR3 amino acid sequence with Vbeta and Jbeta genes. Sorting error was corrected by removing sequences shared between sorted populations at a frequency ratio of 2:1 or less, and the remaining shared sequences were assigned to the higher population. A sequence counted as donor-reactive if, in CFSE-low cells, the sequence had a frequency of at least 0.01% and was expanded at least 5-fold compared with unstimulated cells. Jensen-Shannon divergence calculated on the top 100 TCRbeta sequences ranked by frequency was used to measure repertoire divergence. For any sample with multiple sequencing runs, sorting error was corrected in each run separately before the runs were pooled. Imported from immuneACCESS, the table was reduced by TCRdb to in-frame sequences with V and J called. These copies leave out some clones; in studies compared against another copy, an unresolved V gene accounts for under half, and the cause of the remainder is not known. V and J calls plus clone size are reproduced from that table; the DNA served to infer D and trimming. In this sample the table shows tens of thousands of clones, around 90% of which occur a single time. Approximately 0.4% of the sample comes from the top ten.

Source: CD4+ T cells from blood, taken before the transplant. The TCR sequence derives from a human donor who received a combined kidney and bone marrow transplant. The chain uses TRBV30 and TRBJ2-7, and 7 junction bases match TRBD1. This receptor carries the CDR3 CAWSAGGEQYF. Here is the DNA: TGTGCCTGGAGTGCAGGGGGCGAGCAGTACTTC.